One and the same sample provided the 23 T cell receptor beta chains below, sequenced in a study of cytomegalovirus exposure and HLA in healthy donors. Primers included in the PCR were 60 Vbeta and 13 Jbeta primers. The table came from immunoSEQ multiplex PCR; TCRdb's copy has only in-frame clones and leaves some out. The sample shows over 100,000 clones, around 74% of them seen only once. The sequencing sample was made of PBMCs. These receptors all come from a man aged 35 to 55 in good health and CMV-seropositive.

The chain combines TRBV12-5 with TRBJ2-2; D is undetermined. The CDR3 contains 14 residues. The germline V gene has CDR1 LGHNT and CDR2 FRNRAP. Trimming stripped 0 bases from V and 4 bases from J, with 6 bases between. The CDR3 nucleotides are TGTGCTAGTGGTTTGGTACTACCCACCGGGGAGCTGTTTTTT. It yields the protein CASGLVLPTGELFF.

This CDR3 is CASDPGTGDYEQFF. The CDR3, as DNA: TGTGCCAGCGATCCCGGGACAGGGGATTATGAGCAGTTCTTC. The gene calls are TRBV2 and TRBJ2-1; TRBD1 aligns across 10 bases. The CDR3 runs 14 residues. V lost 8 bases and J lost 8; bases outside the gene matches: 9. CDR1 and CDR2 from the germline V gene are SNHLY and FYNNEI.

This chain connects TRBV9 to TRBJ1-1, with D possibly being TRBD1 (5 bases). Trimming took 2 bases from V and 11 from J, leaving 10 bases between them. Germline V lookup: CDR1 SGDLS, CDR2 YYNGEE. The CDR3 is 11 amino acids. The CDR3, as DNA: TGTGCCAGCAGCGTCCCCCGGGGGGCTTTCTTT. This codes for CASSVPRGAFF. Full variable domain (remainder filled in from reference TRBV9 and TRBJ1-1): DSGVTQTPKHLITATGQRVTLRCSPRSGDLSVYWYQQSLDQGLQFLIQYYNGEERAKGNILERFSAQQFPDLHSELNLSSLELGDSALYFCASSVPRGAFFGQGTRLTVV.

The chain combines TRBV4-2 with TRBJ2-7, with D possibly matching TRBD2 (7 bases). Germline assignment: CDR1 LGHNA and CDR2 YNFKEQ. V shed 4 bases and J shed 7 bases, with 23 bases lying between them. The CDR3 extends over 16 amino acids. The CDR3 spells CASSRLGETRGGEQYF. In nucleotides, the CDR3 is TGTGCCAGCAGCCGCTTAGGGGAGACTAGGGGGGGAGAGCAGTACTTC.

This chain joins TRBV9 and TRBJ2-5; TRBD2 matches 7 bases. The junction had 5 bases not matched to a gene; V was cut back by 0 bases and J by 3 bases. Germline V gives CDR1 SGDLS, CDR2 YYNGEE. The CDR3 sequence is 15 residues long. CDR3 nucleotide sequence: TGTGCCAGCAGCGTAGCAGCGGGGATTAAAGAGACCCAGTACTTC. Translated, it gives CASSVAAGIKETQYF. Variable domain in full (rest from reference TRBV9 and TRBJ2-5): DSGVTQTPKHLITATGQRVTLRCSPRSGDLSVYWYQQSLDQGLQFLIQYYNGEERAKGNILERFSAQQFPDLHSELNLSSLELGDSALYFCASSVAAGIKETQYFGPGTRLLVL.

The chain employs TRBV27 and TRBJ2-6, with D possibly matching TRBD1 (5 bases). Trimming removed 3 bases at V and 0 bases at J, with 9 bases between. There are 16 residues in the CDR3. The germline CDR1 and CDR2 sequences are MNHEY and SMNVEV (reference sequence). DNA for the CDR3: TGTGCCAGCAGTTTGACAGTACCCTCTGGGGCCAACGTCCTGACTTTC. Translating it yields CASSLTVPSGANVLTF.

This chain joins TRBV5-1 and TRBJ2-2, with 9 bases matching TRBD1. CDR1 is SGHRS and CDR2 is YFSETQ in the germline V gene. The CDR3 length is 17 residues. Losses at the gene ends were 1 base for V and 5 bases for J; bases not matched to a gene: 9. CDR3 bases: TGCGCCAGCAGCTTGAGCTCCGGGACAGGGATAACCGGGGAGCTGTTTTTT. Residues: CASSLSSGTGITGELFF.

The chain carries TRBV28 and TRBJ1-2, with TRBD1 identical over 9 bases. In germline, CDR1 is MDHEN, CDR2 SYDVKM. This CDR3 comprises 14 residues. J gave up 4 bases and V 6 bases, and 6 bases lay outside the gene matches. The CDR3, as DNA: TGTGCCAGCAGCCCTGGACAGGGGCTCTATGGCTACACCTTC. Protein: CASSPGQGLYGYTF.

This chain uses TRBV6-5 with TRBJ1-2; tentative D call: TRBD1 (6 bases). Trimming left V 0 bases short and J 7 bases short, with 12 bases between. CDR1 and CDR2 from the germline V gene are MNHEY and SVGAGI. This CDR3 is built from 14 residues. The CDR3 region has the DNA TGTGCCAGCAGTTACTCCACAGGGCGGAGTGGCTACACCTTC. This gives the protein CASSYSTGRSGYTF.

V usage is TRBV6-5 and J usage is TRBJ1-1; tentatively, D is TRBD1 (5 bases). Germline V gives CDR1 MNHEY, CDR2 SVGAGI. This CDR3 spans 12 amino acids. V dropped 11 bases and J dropped 0 bases, with 10 bases sitting between them. CDR3 in amino acids: CAVQDMNTEAFF. The CDR3 DNA sequence: TGTGCCGTTCAGGACATGAACACTGAAGCTTTCTTT.

In its sample, this clone was seen a few times. The chain joins TRBV6-1 to TRBJ1-2; D possibly corresponds to TRBD1 (5 bases). CDR1 and CDR2 (germline): MNHNS, SASEGT. The V and J ends lost 0 bases and 5 bases respectively, with 13 bases between them. The CDR3 length is 15 residues. CDR3 protein: CASSEASQGRYGYTF. Here the CDR3 DNA reads TGTGCCAGCAGTGAAGCGAGTCAGGGAAGATATGGCTACACCTTC.

The chain has TRBV27 and TRBJ1-5; tentative D call: TRBD1 (5 bases). CDR3 length: 13 amino acids. V lost 7 bases to trimming and J lost 6 bases, with 13 bases between them. The V gene's germline CDR1 is MNHEY and CDR2 SMNVEV (reference sequence). The CDR3 region has the DNA TGTGCCAGCAAAACCGGGGGTTCTCAGCCCCAGCATTTT. Protein product: CASKTGGSQPQHF.

This chain uses TRBV28 with TRBJ1-2; 9 nucleotides align to TRBD1. Germline-derived CDR1 and CDR2 are MDHEN and SYDVKM. Losses at the gene ends were 6 bases for V and 4 bases for J; bases not matched to a gene: 3. This CDR3 has 13 residues. In DNA, the CDR3 is TGTGCCAGCAGGGGACAGGGCTTCTATGGCTACACCTTC. Encoded protein: CASRGQGFYGYTF.

The chain couples TRBV28 to TRBJ1-6; D is uncertain. V dropped 3 bases and J dropped 10 bases, with 4 bases sitting between them. Germline values: CDR1 MDHEN, CDR2 SYDVKM. The CDR3 is 11 residues long. CDR3 DNA: TGTGCCAGCAGTTTGAGGTCACCCCTCCACTTT. Protein: CASSLRSPLHF.

The chain joins TRBV28 to TRBJ1-3; D may be TRBD1 (5 bases). The CDR3 has 16 amino acids. V lost 7 bases and J 0 bases, leaving 16 bases between the germline ends. CDR1 is MDHEN and CDR2 is SYDVKM in the germline V gene. The CDR3 bases are TGTGCCAGCACCCTCGGAGCGGGACTCTCTGGAAACACCATATATTTT. Residues: CASTLGAGLSGNTIYF.

This clone was detected only a few times. The chain is built from TRBV27 and TRBJ2-7; 11 bases map to TRBD2. The ends lost 5 bases at V and 2 bases at J; junction bases unmatched: 14. In germline, CDR1 is MNHEY, CDR2 SMNVEV (reference sequence). This CDR3 has 18 amino acids. CDR3 residues: CASSPEPLAGVLAYEQYF. CDR3 nucleotides: TGTGCCAGCAGTCCAGAACCACTAGCGGGAGTCCTTGCCTACGAGCAGTACTTC.

The chain recombines TRBV28 with TRBJ1-1; possible D gene TRBD1, 5 bases. The V gene lost 7 bases and the J gene lost 1 base, with 19 bases spanning the gap. The length of the CDR3 is 16 residues. CDR1 is MDHEN, CDR2 SYDVKM, per germline. The CDR3 sequence is CASTPNGGIRNTEAFF. CDR3 DNA: TGTGCCAGCACCCCGAATGGGGGGATAAGGAACACTGAAGCTTTCTTT.

This sequence joins TRBV5-1 and TRBJ1-1; 9 bases map to TRBD1. This CDR3 region has 16 residues. Germline V gives CDR1 SGHRS, CDR2 YFSETQ. V gave up 4 bases and J gave up 2 bases; unmatched junction bases: 9. CDR3 sequence reads: CASSSTTGGVNTEAFF. The CDR3 DNA reads TGCGCCAGCAGCAGTACCACAGGGGGCGTCAACACTGAAGCTTTCTTT.

CDR3 sequence reads: CASSFGGNYGYTF. The DNA of the CDR3 is TGTGCCAGCAGTTTTGGAGGGAACTATGGCTACACCTTC. The rearrangement links TRBV28 to TRBJ1-2; D not certain. The V and J ends lost 3 bases and 2 bases respectively, with 7 bases between them. The germline CDR1 and CDR2 sequences are MDHEN and SYDVKM. The CDR3 is 13 amino acids.

The genes are TRBV10-3 and TRBJ2-3, with D perhaps matching TRBD1 (5 bases). The ends were cut back, 6 bases at V and 6 bases at J, with 13 bases in the middle. Germline CDR1 reads ENHRY; CDR2 reads SYGVKD. CDR3 size: 13 residues. CDR3 protein: CAIRDSLADTQYF. Written as DNA, the CDR3 is TGTGCCATCAGAGACAGCCTTGCGGATACGCAGTATTTT.

This clone was recorded a few times. The chain links TRBV5-1 to TRBJ2-7; the match to TRBD2 covers 8 bases. The CDR3 is made up of 13 amino acids. J lost 3 bases, V lost 4 bases, and 3 bases had no gene match. Germline V CDR1 and CDR2: SGHRS, YFSETQ. The CDR3 loop reads CASSRSGSYEQYF. The CDR3 coding sequence is TGCGCCAGCAGCAGGAGCGGGAGCTACGAGCAGTACTTC.

V gene TRBV7-9 combines with J gene TRBJ1-2; tentatively, D is TRBD1 (5 bases). V shed 4 bases and J shed 8 bases, with 23 bases lying between them. This CDR3 has 16 residues. Germline-derived CDR1 and CDR2 are SEHNR and FQNEAQ (reference sequence). This CDR3 is CASSSWGAGPQTGYTF. CDR3 bases: TGTGCCAGCAGCTCCTGGGGTGCAGGGCCTCAGACAGGCTACACCTTC. Full variable domain (rest looked up from reference TRBV7-9 and TRBJ1-2): DTGVSQNPRHKITKRGQNVTFRCDPISEHNRLYWYRQTLGQGPEFLTYFQNEAQLEKSRLLSDRFSAERPKGSFSTLEIQRTEQGDSAMYLCASSSWGAGPQTGYTFGSGTRLTVV.

This clone was recorded only once. The chain links TRBV19 to TRBJ2-3; 8 bases fit TRBD1. Germline loops: CDR1 LNHDA, CDR2 SQIVND (reference sequence). The CDR3 covers 15 residues. Unmatched junction bases numbered 3, after V lost 4 bases and J lost 0 bases. The CDR3 sequence is CASSTGTGSTDTQYF. In DNA form, the CDR3 reads TGTGCCAGTAGTACCGGGACAGGTAGCACAGATACGCAGTATTTT.